This TCR beta chain appears in the sequencing data of a study of neurological immune-mediated disorders. The CDR3 consists of 15 residues. V was cut by 2 bases and J by 11 bases, with 17 bases left in between. CDR1 is KGHDR and CDR2 is SFDVKD in the germline V gene. This clonotype was detected many times. MiXCR was run by TCRdb on the 5' RACE reads, yielding one entry per CDR3 protein. The data show some 60,000 distinct CDR3 sequences, over 3.5% seen once. The chain employs TRBV24-1 and TRBJ1-4, with a weak D call TRBD1 (5 bases). The clonotype originates from a woman aged 45 to 65 with multiple sclerosis. Sequenced input: PBMCs. Written as DNA, the CDR3 is TGTGCCACCAGTGATTCGGGACCGGGTAAGGGGAAACTGTTTTTT. Protein: CATSDSGPGKGKLFF.